A single sample gave rise to the 14 T cell receptor beta chains below, sequenced in a study of control samples from healthy donors and cancer patients. The method was immunoSEQ multiplex PCR; TCRdb's version includes in-frame clones alone and lacks a portion of them. Of around 130,000 clones in the sample, roughly 88% were seen once. The sample comprised blood. The source of these receptors is a man in his fifties or sixties in good health.

The rearrangement joins TRBV5-1 to TRBJ2-1; maybe TRBD2 (6 bases). The CDR3 has 14 amino acids. Germline CDR1 reads SGHRS; CDR2 reads YFSETQ. Deletions cut 4 bases from V and 7 bases from J, with 15 bases between. In nucleotides, the CDR3 is TGCGCCAGCAGCACCTTAGGAGGGGCAAATGAGCAGTTCTTC. Its translation: CASSTLGGANEQFF.

This chain joins TRBV11-2 and TRBJ2-3; D possibly corresponds to TRBD2 (6 bases). The germline V gene has CDR1 SGHAT and CDR2 FQNNGV. Trimming left V 1 base short and J 5 bases short, with 10 bases between. The CDR3 extends over 14 amino acids. The chain's CDR3 is CASSLVQAGDTQYF. CDR3 in DNA: TGTGCCAGCAGCTTAGTCCAAGCGGGAGATACGCAGTATTTT.

This chain links TRBV28 with TRBJ2-7, with 10 bases aligning to TRBD1. V lost 1 base to trimming and J lost 4 bases; unmatched junction nucleotides: 10. Germline assignment: CDR1 MDHEN and CDR2 SYDVKM. The length of the CDR3 is 17 residues. The CDR3 region has the DNA TGTGCCAGCAGTTTATCTGCGGACAGGGGGGTGAGATACGAGCAGTACTTC. Translating gives CASSLSADRGVRYEQYF.

The rearrangement links TRBV11-2 to TRBJ2-7; TRBD1 agrees at 10 bases. The CDR3 is 15 residues long. Germline V gene sequence: CDR1 SGHAT, CDR2 FQNNGV. The V gene end was trimmed by 2 bases and the J gene end by 5 bases; junction bases not matched to a gene: 6. CDR3 residues: CASSLFGTGDHEQYF. The CDR3 DNA reads as TGTGCCAGCAGCTTATTCGGGACAGGGGATCACGAGCAGTACTTC.

V gene TRBV27 combines with J gene TRBJ2-1; D call uncertain. V was pared by 4 bases and J by 0 bases, with 7 bases between. CDR3 length equals 14 residues. The germline CDR1 and CDR2 sequences are MNHEY and SMNVEV (reference sequence). CDR3 in amino acids: CASSWSRSYNEQFF. The CDR3 DNA reads TGTGCCAGCAGTTGGAGTCGCTCCTACAATGAGCAGTTCTTC.

This clone has a handful of counts. The chain joins TRBV3-1 (or the pseudogene TRBV3-2) to TRBJ1-2, with 8 bases lining up with TRBD1. Losses at the gene ends were 1 base for V and 7 bases for J; bases not matched to a gene: 11. The CDR3 spans 16 residues. The germline CDR1 and CDR2 sequences are LGHDT and YNNKEL (reference sequence). DNA for the CDR3: TGTGCCAGCAGCCAAGTCTCGGCAGGGGGCGAGCGTGGCTACACCTTC. Translation gives CASSQVSAGGERGYTF.

The chain recombines TRBV19 with TRBJ2-1; 7 nucleotides align to TRBD2. Per germline, CDR1 LNHDA and CDR2 SQIVND (reference sequence). CDR3 length equals 15 residues. V was pared by 5 bases and J by 7 bases, with 11 bases of the junction left unmatched. Here the CDR3 reads CASSYAARGKNEQFF. The CDR3 DNA follows: TGTGCCAGTAGTTATGCGGCGCGGGGGAAGAATGAGCAGTTCTTC.

J is TRBJ2-3 and V is TRBV24-1; TRBD2 matches at 8 bases. Germline CDR1 reads KGHDR; CDR2 reads SFDVKD. CDR3 length equals 16 residues. J was trimmed by 2 bases and V by 8 bases; bases with no gene match: 11. DNA for the CDR3: TGTGCCACCACCAGAACTAGCGGAGATCCCACAGATACGCAGTATTTT. Its protein product is CATTRTSGDPTDTQYF.

This clone has more than one count but fewer than ten. V gene TRBV9 combines with J gene TRBJ2-3; D unresolved. Germline values: CDR1 SGDLS, CDR2 YYNGEE. Trimming shortened V by 3 bases and J by 3 bases, and 8 bases separated the two germline ends. This CDR3 region has 13 residues. This chain's CDR3 is CASSDLETDTQYF. The CDR3 DNA reads TGTGCCAGCAGCGACCTAGAGACAGATACGCAGTATTTT. The full variable domain, its missing parts supplied by reference TRBV9 and TRBJ2-3, is DSGVTQTPKHLITATGQRVTLRCSPRSGDLSVYWYQQSLDQGLQFLIQYYNGEERAKGNILERFSAQQFPDLHSELNLSSLELGDSALYFCASSDLETDTQYFGPGTRLTVL.

V and J are TRBV30 and TRBJ1-1, with D possibly matching TRBD1 (5 bases). Trimming removed 3 bases from V and 5 bases from J, with 16 bases in between. Germline V gene lookup returns CDR1 GTSNPN and CDR2 SVGIG (reference sequence). The CDR3 consists of 14 residues. The CDR3 region has the DNA TGTGCCTGGAGGTATAGAACTCAGGGAACTGAAGCTTTCTTT. It specifies CAWRYRTQGTEAFF.

This clone occurred a few times. The chain carries TRBV7-3 and TRBJ2-4; D unresolved. V was cut by 2 bases and J by 0 bases, with 17 bases left in between. Germline assignment: CDR1 SGHTA and CDR2 FQGTGA. CDR3 length equals 18 residues. The CDR3 region is CASSLYGILVRAKNIQYF. For the CDR3, the DNA is TGTGCCAGCAGCTTATATGGTATTCTCGTGCGAGCCAAAAACATTCAGTACTTC.

The V gene is TRBV5-1, the J gene TRBJ2-1; D call uncertain. The CDR3 runs 15 residues. Germline V gives CDR1 SGHRS, CDR2 YFSETQ. The ends were cut back, 2 bases at V and 1 base at J, with 10 bases in the middle. The CDR3 region is CASSLGPGSYNEQFF. For the CDR3, the DNA is TGCGCCAGCAGCTTAGGGCCCGGTTCCTACAATGAGCAGTTCTTC.

CDR3 bases: TGTGCCAGCAGTCGAAAGGGGGCTGGGAACACCGGGGAGCTGTTTTTT. This translates into CASSRKGAGNTGELFF. The V call is TRBV25-1, the J call TRBJ2-2; 7 bases fit TRBD1. Germline CDR1 MGHDK, CDR2 SYGVNS. V gave up 5 bases and J gave up 1 base; unmatched junction bases: 7. The CDR3 runs 16 residues. The full variable domain, in which reference TRBV25-1 and TRBJ2-2 provide the parts outside the CDR3, is EADIYQTPRYLVIGTGKKITLECSQTMGHDKMYWYQQDPGMELHLIHYSYGVNSTEKGDLSSESTVSRIRTEHFPLTLESARPSHTSQYLCASSRKGAGNTGELFFGEGSRLTVL.

V gene TRBV6-5 combines with J gene TRBJ1-2; D is ambiguous. V lost 8 bases, J lost 4 bases, and 14 bases lay in between. The CDR3 consists of 13 residues. From germline, CDR1 is MNHEY and CDR2 SVGAGI. The CDR3 coding sequence is TGTGCCAGCGCATCACACCAGGCCTATGGCTACACCTTC. Its translation is CASASHQAYGYTF.